This TCR beta chain was obtained from a study of blood T cells in healthy people across ages. This clonotype was seen only a few times. A sample-barcoded 5' primer and a J-beta primer mix were used in a second PCR of roughly 7 to 11 cycles. Via MiXCR, TCRdb re-called the 5' RACE reads, giving one row per CDR3 protein. The repertoire has hundreds of thousands of distinct CDR3 sequences, less than 40% of them found once; the top ten carry about 16%. J gave up 2 bases and V 3 bases, and 8 bases lay outside the gene matches. CDR1 and CDR2 from the germline V gene are GTSNPN and SVGIG (reference sequence). This CDR3 is 15 amino acids long.

This TCR was recovered from an elderly woman in good health. Input material: blood. This chain links TRBV30 with TRBJ2-5; 8 bases fit TRBD1. The CDR3 loop reads CAWSLGQGRQETQYF. CDR3 coding DNA: TGTGCCTGGAGCCTCGGACAGGGAAGGCAAGAGACCCAGTACTTC.